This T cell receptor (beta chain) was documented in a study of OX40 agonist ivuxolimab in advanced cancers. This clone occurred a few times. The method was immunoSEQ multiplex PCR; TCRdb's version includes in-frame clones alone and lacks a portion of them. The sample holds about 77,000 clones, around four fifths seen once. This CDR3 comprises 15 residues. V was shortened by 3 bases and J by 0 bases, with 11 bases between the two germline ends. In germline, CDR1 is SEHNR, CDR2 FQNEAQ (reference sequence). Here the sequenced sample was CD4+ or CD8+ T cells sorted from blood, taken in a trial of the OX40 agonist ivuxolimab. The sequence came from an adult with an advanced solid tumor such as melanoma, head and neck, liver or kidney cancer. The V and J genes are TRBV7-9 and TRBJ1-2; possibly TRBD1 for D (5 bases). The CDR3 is CASSFDSGTNYGYTF. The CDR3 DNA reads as TGTGCCAGCAGCTTTGACAGTGGAACTAACTATGGCTACACCTTC.